The present T cell receptor beta chain was sequenced within a study of breast tumors, draining lymph nodes, adjacent tissues (dated by TCRdb to 2015 to 2016). In the study overall: TCR beta repertoires were compared across tumor, adjacent nontumor tissue and axillary lymph nodes obtained from breast cancer patients. The study was designed to assess the relationships and possible T-cell exchange between tumor, surrounding tissue and draining lymph node repertoires in human breast cancer.

For this clonotype: This clone's antigen is unknown. Within one base of it there is no much larger clone, and no base qualities were kept.

The lymph node samples were taken from the axillary draining lymph nodes of breast cancer patients. What the research found in general, with its limitations: A scenario in which most tumor T cells derive from the lymph node and then expand within tumor tissue was judged to be consistent with the data. The similarity between tumor and nontumor tissue repertoires was significantly greater in luminal-like breast cancer than in basal-like breast cancer. The conclusion that tumor T cells originate in lymph nodes was framed as consistent with a hypothesis rather than directly demonstrated. T-cell repertoire diversity in tumors was found to be lower than in lymph nodes but higher than in nontumor tissue, and preferential V and J gene usage was observed.

The reads were generated on an Illumina HiSeq 2000. Multiplex PCR amplification was used to build the TCR beta chain libraries. The amplified TCR beta chain products were analyzed by high-throughput sequencing. TCRdb trimmed public reads at Q25 via fastp, called clones via MiXCR and kept in-frame beta chains. Each record represents a unique CDR3 protein, reported with the most common genes and DNA among its rows. Recorded for this sample are fewer than 200,000 distinct CDR3 sequences; 30% to 35% of them occurred a single time. Around 4% of the sample is held by the ten biggest clonotypes. The clonotype originates from a female donor with breast cancer. Some clones in this sample may be carry-over from other donors' samples. Source material: axillary lymph node tissue.

The sequenced DNA: TGTGCCAGCAGTTTTGACAGGGTTCGGGGTGAAGCTTTCTTT. It is translated as CASSFDRVRGEAFF. The sequence links TRBV12-3 or TRBV12-4 to TRBJ1-1; 7 bases in the middle match TRBD1. V trim: 3 bases; J trim: 7 bases; unmatched bases: 8. The CDR3 holds 14 amino acids from the cysteine to the phenylalanine. The retained sequence is limited to the CDR3, 42 bases, with the frame set at the first base.